The rows below give T cell receptor beta chains drawn from one sample of a study of tumor-infiltrating lymphocytes in primary liver carcinoma. A single record per CDR3 protein comes from TCRdb applying MiXCR to the multiplex PCR reads. The table shows 100,000 to 150,000 distinct CDR3 sequences, with 55% to 75% occurring only once. The sample taken for sequencing was liver tumor tissue from sampling region 3. These receptors all stem from a woman aged 55-70 years with primary liver carcinoma and hepatitis B virus infection. CDR3s include the opening cysteine and the closing phenylalanine or tryptophan. D genes are given only for firm matches. Clone size is shown for a subset of rows, as once, few, many or a class of expanded clone.

J: TRBJ2-5
length: 17
size: .
D: TRBD1
V: TRBV15
CDR3: CATSRAVGTGGFETQYF
DNA: TGTGCCACCAGCAGAGCAGTGGGGACAGGGGGTTTTGAGACCCAGTACTTC

J: TRBJ2-3
length: 13
size: .
D: .
V: TRBV28
CDR3: CASSLGSPDTQYF
DNA: TGTGCCAGCAGTTTAGGGTCCCCAGATACGCAGTATTTT

J: TRBJ2-2
length: 14
size: .
D: TRBD1
V: TRBV11-3
CDR3: CASSRRQGFGELFF
DNA: TGTGCCAGCAGCAGACGACAGGGGTTCGGGGAGCTGTTTTTT

J: TRBJ1-1
length: 14
size: .
D: .
V: TRBV2
CDR3: CAGSVLSQGTEAFF
DNA: TGTGCCGGCAGTGTACTAAGTCAGGGCACTGAAGCTTTCTTT

J: TRBJ2-5
length: 12
size: .
D: .
V: TRBV12-3/TRBV12-4
CDR3: CACRRGVETHYF
DNA: TGTGCCTGCCGCAGGGGGGTGGAGACCCATTACTTC

J: TRBJ1-2
length: 13
size: .
D: .
V: TRBV11-2
CDR3: CASSLFGSYGYTF
DNA: TGTGCAAGCAGTTTATTTGGTTCCTATGGCTACACCTTC

J: TRBJ2-7
length: 14
size: .
D: .
V: TRBV6-1
CDR3: CASTEVVGSYEQYF
DNA: TGTGCCAGTACTGAGGTTGTAGGGTCCTACGAGCAGTACTTC

J: TRBJ2-7
length: 15
size: .
D: TRBD2
V: TRBV29-1
CDR3: CNVEGGRPPFYEQYF
DNA: TGCAACGTTGAAGGCGGGAGGCCCCCGTTCTACGAGCAGTACTTC

J: TRBJ1-1
length: 15
size: .
D: .
V: TRBV7-9
CDR3: CASSLGWSANTGAFF
DNA: TGTGCCAGCAGCTTAGGGTGGTCGGCGAACACTGGAGCTTTCTTT

J: TRBJ2-7
length: 11
size: medium-sized
D: .
V: TRBV11-1
CDR3: CASSRTYEQYF
DNA: TGTGCCAGCAGCCGGACCTACGAGCAGTACTTC

J: TRBJ2-7
length: 13
size: once
D: TRBD1
V: TRBV24-1
CDR3: CATGTGGSYEQYF
DNA: TGTGCCACGGGGACAGGGGGTTCCTACGAGCAGTACTTC

J: TRBJ2-1
length: 12
size: .
D: .
V: TRBV11-3
CDR3: CTSISGVNEQFF
DNA: TGTACCAGCATATCGGGGGTGAATGAGCAGTTCTTC

J: TRBJ2-1
length: 12
size: once
D: .
V: TRBV11-3
CDR3: CASSLIPTVQFF
DNA: TGTGCCAGCAGCTTAATCCCAACTGTGCAGTTCTTC

J: TRBJ1-1
length: 15
size: .
D: TRBD1
V: TRBV7-6
CDR3: CASSTTQGMNTEAFF
DNA: TGTGCCAGCAGCACAACACAGGGGATGAACACTGAAGCTTTCTTT

J: TRBJ1-5
length: 21
size: .
D: TRBD1
V: TRBV6-1
CDR3: CASINYRLGAGGAGSNQPQHF
DNA: TGTGCCAGCATCAACTACCGCCTAGGGGCAGGGGGCGCAGGGAGCAATCAGCCCCAGCATTTT

J: TRBJ2-5
length: 15
size: .
D: .
V: TRBV28
CDR3: CATLTRGGSSETKYF
DNA: TGTGCCACCCTGACTAGGGGGGGGAGCAGCGAGACCAAGTACTTC

J: TRBJ2-2
length: 14
size: .
D: TRBD2
V: TRBV7-9
CDR3: CAGTSGSFTGKLFF
DNA: TGTGCCGGCACAAGCGGGAGTTTCACCGGGAAGCTGTTTTTT

J: TRBJ2-3
length: 17
size: many
D: .
V: TRBV4-1
CDR3: CASSQVPSGGDTDTQYF
DNA: TGCGCCAGCAGCCAGGTTCCATCAGGTGGGGACACAGATACGCAGTATTTT

J: TRBJ1-1
length: 12
size: many
D: .
V: TRBV5-6
CDR3: CASSLSRTEAFF
DNA: TGTGCCAGCAGCTTATCCCGAACTGAAGCTTTCTTT

J: TRBJ2-5
length: 13
size: .
D: .
V: TRBV30
CDR3: CAWSIQQEGTQYF
DNA: TGTGCCTGGAGTATACAACAGGAAGGGACCCAGTACTTC

J: TRBJ2-7
length: 15
size: many
D: TRBD2
V: TRBV13
CDR3: CASSPTGAGVNEQYF
DNA: TGTGCCAGCAGCCCTACCGGGGCGGGAGTAAACGAGCAGTACTTC

J: TRBJ2-2
length: 14
size: many
D: TRBD1
V: TRBV12-3/TRBV12-4
CDR3: CAGRGGANTGELFF
DNA: TGTGCCGGGAGAGGGGGCGCGAACACCGGGGAGCTGTTTTTT

J: TRBJ2-2
length: 15
size: .
D: .
V: TRBV10-2
CDR3: CVSGRDLAYTRELFF
DNA: TGCGTCAGCGGCCGGGACCTAGCCTACACCCGGGAGCTGTTTTTT